This T cell receptor beta chain was observed in a study of shared T cell receptors in the human thymus. Clones were read by immunoSEQ multiplex PCR, and TCRdb kept only the in-frame ones, dropping some. The sample has 600,000 to 900,000 clones; roughly 88% are singletons. J gave up 2 bases and V 5 bases, and 8 bases lay outside the gene matches. CDR1 and CDR2 (germline): SGHVS, FQNEAQ. CDR3 length: 16 amino acids. A further study also used this sample, focusing on human thymus T cells. As that report states: Those donating were healthy Finnish infants in corrective surgery for congenital heart defects. Thymus tissue for the work was resected from patients undergoing corrective heart surgery.

V usage is TRBV7-8 and J usage is TRBJ1-5; 8 nucleotides match TRBD1. The sample was thymocytes. This sequence was found in a girl less than two years old with a congenital heart defect. The CDR3 DNA is TGTGCCAGCAGCCACACACGGGGACAGGGCAATCAGCCCCAGCATTTT. It translates to CASSHTRGQGNQPQHF.